Listed below are T cell receptor beta chains from one sample, sequenced in a study of blood T cell repertoires in COVID-19. Assay: immunoSEQ multiplex PCR; the TCRdb copy retains only in-frame clones and omits some. The sample holds fewer than 400,000 clones, 80% to 90% seen once. Sample: PBMCs or T cells enriched from blood (not recorded which). The origin of the receptors is a man aged 25 to 40 who had recovered from COVID-19. CDR3s include the opening cysteine and the closing phenylalanine or tryptophan. A D gene is named only where the DNA matches it firmly. Only some rows state a clone size, as once, few, many or a class for expanded clones.

TRBJ1-2,.,.,TRBV18,TGTGCCAGCTCACCGGAAGGCAGGGGCTATGGCTACACCTTC,CASSPEGRGYGYTF
TRBJ2-3,TRBD1,.,TRBV30,TGTGCCTGGAGTCCCGGGACAGGGATTGCAGATACGCAGTATTTT,CAWSPGTGIADTQYF
TRBJ2-7,.,.,TRBV28,TGTGCCAGCAGTTTCGGCAGGGCTTCCCTATCCTACGAGCAGTACTTC,CASSFGRASLSYEQYF
TRBJ2-7,.,.,TRBV18,TGTGCCAGCTCACGAGGGAGAGCGCTCTACGAGCAGTACTTC,CASSRGRALYEQYF
TRBJ1-1,.,.,TRBV5-1,TGCGCCAGCAGCAGGGGGAACACTGAAGCTTTCTTT,CASSRGNTEAFF
TRBJ2-1,TRBD1,.,TRBV5-1,TGCGCCAGCATGGCCGGGACAGGTTCCTACAATGAGCAGTTCTTC,CASMAGTGSYNEQFF
TRBJ2-1,.,.,TRBV7-6,TGTGCCAGCAGCTTTACGGAGGAATCCTACAATGAGCAGTTCTTC,CASSFTEESYNEQFF
TRBJ1-1,TRBD1,.,TRBV10-3,TGTGCCATCAAAGGACAGGGTAACACTGAAGCTTTCTTT,CAIKGQGNTEAFF
TRBJ2-7,TRBD1,.,TRBV27,TGTGCCAGCAGTTTACGGGGCAGGGGGTACGAGCAGTACTTC,CASSLRGRGYEQYF
TRBJ2-6,.,.,TRBV7-6,TGTGCCAGCGGTCACGCGGGTGCTGGGGCCAACGTCCTGACTTTC,CASGHAGAGANVLTF
TRBJ1-5,.,.,TRBV20-1,TGCAGTGCTAGTCTGGGGGCCAAGCCCCAGCATTTT,CSASLGAKPQHF
TRBJ2-7,TRBD2,.,TRBV10-1,TGCGCCAGCAGTGTCGGGGGGTACGAGCAGTACTTC,CASSVGGYEQYF
TRBJ1-1,TRBD1,.,TRBV24-1,TGTGCCACCAGTCATCAGGGGGTTCAAGTTCCCCCGTGGGACACTGAAGCTTTCTTT,CATSHQGVQVPPWDTEAFF
TRBJ1-5,TRBD1,.,TRBV29-1,TGCAGCGTTGCGCCGACAGGGGAGGATCAGCCCCAGCATTTT,CSVAPTGEDQPQHF
TRBJ1-4,TRBD1,.,TRBV4-1,TGCGCCAGCAGCAAGACAGGGGCCCCAAATGAAAAACTGTTTTTT,CASSKTGAPNEKLFF
TRBJ1-1,TRBD1,once,TRBV11-1,TGTGCCAGCAGCGAAGAGGGGGCCTGGACTGAAGCTTTCTTT,CASSEEGAWTEAFF
TRBJ2-2,.,.,TRBV5-1,TGCGCCAGCAGCTTGGGCGGAACGAACACCGGGGAGCTGTTTTTT,CASSLGGTNTGELFF
TRBJ1-1,.,.,TRBV2,TGTGCCAGCAGTGACGTGAACACTGAAGCTTTCTTT,CASSDVNTEAFF
TRBJ1-4,TRBD1,.,TRBV11-3,TGTGCCAGCAGCGCCCGGACAGGGTCAACTAATGAAAAACTGTTTTTT,CASSARTGSTNEKLFF
TRBJ1-1,.,.,TRBV14,TGTGCCAGCAGCCCCAAGGGGTTGGAAGCTTTCTTT,CASSPKGLEAFF
TRBJ1-1,.,.,TRBV11-3,TGTGCCAGCAGCTTATCGACAGTTACTGAAGCTTTCTTT,CASSLSTVTEAFF
TRBJ1-6,.,.,TRBV27,TGTGCCAGCAGGACCGGGACACAGAATTCACCCCTCCACTTT,CASRTGTQNSPLHF
TRBJ1-2,.,.,TRBV19,TGTGCCAGTAGTATTGGGGAGGGCCACTATGGCTACACCTTC,CASSIGEGHYGYTF
TRBJ1-2,TRBD1,.,TRBV7-2,TGTGCCAGCAGCTACCAAATCGGACAGGCGACTAACTATGGCTACACCTTC,CASSYQIGQATNYGYTF
TRBJ1-1,.,.,TRBV19,TGTGCCAGTAGTATAATGGTGACTGGCACTGAAGCTTTCTTT,CASSIMVTGTEAFF
TRBJ2-3,TRBD2,.,TRBV2,TGTGCCAGTAACCCTAGCGGGGTTAGCACAGATACGCAGTATTTT,CASNPSGVSTDTQYF
TRBJ1-2,TRBD1,few,TRBV9,TGTGCCAGCAGCGTAGAGGCAGGGGGCCGGTATGGCTACACCTTC,CASSVEAGGRYGYTF
TRBJ1-5,.,.,TRBV19,TGTGCCAGTAGTATTTGGGGGGTTGAGCAGCCCCAGCATTTT,CASSIWGVEQPQHF
TRBJ2-1,TRBD1,.,TRBV5-6,TGTGCCAGCAGCTTGTCGGGGACAGGGAAGTTCTTC,CASSLSGTGKFF
TRBJ1-2,.,.,TRBV28,TGTGCCAGCAGTTTATTCCGTGGGCAGGGGAACGGCTACACCTTC,CASSLFRGQGNGYTF
TRBJ1-1,.,few,TRBV19,TGTGCCAGTATTCGGCAGGGGCTGTGGACTGAAGCTTTCTTT,CASIRQGLWTEAFF
TRBJ1-6,.,few,TRBV12-3/TRBV12-4,TGTGCCAGCAGTTTTCTTCCTAATTCACCCCTCCACTTT,CASSFLPNSPLHF
TRBJ1-3,TRBD1,.,TRBV11-2,TGTGCCAGCAGCTACAGGGGGTCTGGAAACACCATATATTTT,CASSYRGSGNTIYF
TRBJ2-7,.,.,TRBV10-2,TGCGCCAGCAGGGACAGATCTTCCTACGAGCAGTACTTC,CASRDRSSYEQYF
TRBJ2-5,TRBD2,.,TRBV3-1/TRBV3-2,TGTGCCAGCAGCCAATCTCGACTAGCGGGGAATCAAGAGACCCAGTACTTC,CASSQSRLAGNQETQYF
TRBJ2-7,.,.,TRBV10-1,TGCGCCAGCAGTGAACTGAGCTCCTACGAGCAGTACTTC,CASSELSSYEQYF
TRBJ1-4,.,.,TRBV30,TGTGCCTGGAGTCCAGGGGCGACTAATGAAAAACTGTTTTTT,CAWSPGATNEKLFF
TRBJ2-1,.,.,TRBV6-5,TGTGCCAGCAGTTACTCATTAGGAGATGAGCAGTTCTTC,CASSYSLGDEQFF
TRBJ2-7,TRBD2,.,TRBV19,TGTGCCAGTAGTACCCGGGAGGTGCAGTACTTC,CASSTREVQYF
TRBJ1-1,.,.,TRBV20-1,TGCAGTGCTAGTTCGGGGGGTTGGGGCACTGAAGCTTTCTTT,CSASSGGWGTEAFF
TRBJ2-7,TRBD1,.,TRBV7-2,TGTGCCAGCAGCTTAAGTTCGACGCCCACAACAGGGGGCGAGCAGTACTTC,CASSLSSTPTTGGEQYF
TRBJ2-1,TRBD2,.,TRBV30,TGTGCCTGGACCCAGACTAGCAGCTCCTACAATGAGCAGTTCTTC,CAWTQTSSSYNEQFF
TRBJ2-1,TRBD2,few,TRBV7-9,TGTGCCAGCAGCTTAGCGGGAGGGAGGACTAGGGGCAATGAGCAGTTCTTC,CASSLAGGRTRGNEQFF
TRBJ1-2,TRBD1,.,TRBV28,TGTGCCAGCACAAGACAGGGGGCCTCTAACTATGGCTACACCTTC,CASTRQGASNYGYTF